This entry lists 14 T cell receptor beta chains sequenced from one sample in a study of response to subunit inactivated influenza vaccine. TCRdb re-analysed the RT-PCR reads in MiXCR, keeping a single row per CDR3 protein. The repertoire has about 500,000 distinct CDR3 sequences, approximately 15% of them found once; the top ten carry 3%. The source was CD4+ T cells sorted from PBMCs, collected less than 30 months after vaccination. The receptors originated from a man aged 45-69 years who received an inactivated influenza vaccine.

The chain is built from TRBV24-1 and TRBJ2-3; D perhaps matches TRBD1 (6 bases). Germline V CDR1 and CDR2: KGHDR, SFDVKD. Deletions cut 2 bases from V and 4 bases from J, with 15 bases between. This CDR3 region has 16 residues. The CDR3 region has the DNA TGTGCCACCAGTGATTCAGGGACAAGGCTTGCAGATACGCAGTATTTT. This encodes CATSDSGTRLADTQYF.

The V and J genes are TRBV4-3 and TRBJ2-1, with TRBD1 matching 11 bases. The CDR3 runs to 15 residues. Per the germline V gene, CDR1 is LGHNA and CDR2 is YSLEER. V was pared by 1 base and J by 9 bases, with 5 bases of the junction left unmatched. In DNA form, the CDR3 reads TGCGCCAGCAGCCAAGTAGGACAGGGGGCAGTTGAGCAGTTCTTC. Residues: CASSQVGQGAVEQFF.

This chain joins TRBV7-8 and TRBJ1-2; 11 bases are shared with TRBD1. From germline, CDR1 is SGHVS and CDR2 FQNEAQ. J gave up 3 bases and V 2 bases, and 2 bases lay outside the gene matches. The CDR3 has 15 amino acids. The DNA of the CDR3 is TGTGCCAGCAGCTTAAGGACAGGGGGCCACTATGGCTACACCTTC. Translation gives CASSLRTGGHYGYTF.

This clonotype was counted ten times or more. CDR3 residues: CASGTPGLAGGEQYF. The CDR3 nucleotides are TGTGCCAGCGGGACTCCGGGACTAGCGGGGGGCGAGCAGTACTTC. V usage is TRBV12-3 or TRBV12-4 and J usage is TRBJ2-7; TRBD2 aligns across 15 bases. This CDR3 has 15 residues. V shed 8 bases, J shed 6 bases, and the junction held 8 bases outside the gene matches.

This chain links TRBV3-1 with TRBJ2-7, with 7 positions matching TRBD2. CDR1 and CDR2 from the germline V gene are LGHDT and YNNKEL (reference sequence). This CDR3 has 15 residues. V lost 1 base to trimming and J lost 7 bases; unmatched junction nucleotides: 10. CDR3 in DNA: TGTGCCAGCAGCCAAGGAATTGCGGGGGTAAATGAGCAGTACTTC. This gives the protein CASSQGIAGVNEQYF.

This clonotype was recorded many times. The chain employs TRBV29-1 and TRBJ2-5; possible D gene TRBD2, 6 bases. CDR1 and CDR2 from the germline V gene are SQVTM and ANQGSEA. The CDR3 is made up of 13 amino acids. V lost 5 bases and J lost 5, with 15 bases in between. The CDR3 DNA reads TGCAGCGTTCGTGGGCAGGGAGGCGAGACCCAGTACTTC. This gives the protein CSVRGQGGETQYF.

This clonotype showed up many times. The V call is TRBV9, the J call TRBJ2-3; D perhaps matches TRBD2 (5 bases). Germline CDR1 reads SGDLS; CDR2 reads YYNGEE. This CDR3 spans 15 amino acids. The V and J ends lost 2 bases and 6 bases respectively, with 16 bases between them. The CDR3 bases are TGTGCCAGCAGCGTCGGCGGGTGGGCGCGGGATACGCAGTATTTT. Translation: CASSVGGWARDTQYF.

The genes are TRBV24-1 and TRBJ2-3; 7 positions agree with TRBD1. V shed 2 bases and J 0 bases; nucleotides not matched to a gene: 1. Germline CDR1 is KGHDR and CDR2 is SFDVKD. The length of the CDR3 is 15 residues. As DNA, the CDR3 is TGTGCCACCAGTGATTCGGGACAGAGCACAGATACGCAGTATTTT. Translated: CATSDSGQSTDTQYF.

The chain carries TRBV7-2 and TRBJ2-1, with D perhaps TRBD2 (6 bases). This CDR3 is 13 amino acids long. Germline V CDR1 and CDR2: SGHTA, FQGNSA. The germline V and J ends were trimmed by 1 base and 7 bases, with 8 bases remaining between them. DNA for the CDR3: TGTGCCAGCAGCTTAGTAGCGGCTAATGAGCAGTTCTTC. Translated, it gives CASSLVAANEQFF.

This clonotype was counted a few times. The CDR3 DNA sequence: TGCGCCAGCAGAGCGGAGCCGTATAGCAATCAGCCCCAGCATTTT. This sequence encodes CASRAEPYSNQPQHF. The chain couples TRBV4-3 to TRBJ1-5, with unresolved D. The CDR3 covers 15 residues. Looked up from germline, CDR1 is LGHNA and CDR2 is YSLEER. V was clipped by 6 bases and J by 0 bases, with 12 bases between them.

As DNA, the CDR3 is TGCAGCGGTAAAGACACACCTAATGAAAAACTGTTTTTT. Residues: CSGKDTPNEKLFF. The chain combines TRBV29-1 with TRBJ1-4; D remains unclear. Between the trimmed V and J ends, which lost 7 bases and 3 bases, there was a span of 12 bases. In germline, CDR1 is SQVTM, CDR2 ANQGSEA. This CDR3 is built from 13 residues.

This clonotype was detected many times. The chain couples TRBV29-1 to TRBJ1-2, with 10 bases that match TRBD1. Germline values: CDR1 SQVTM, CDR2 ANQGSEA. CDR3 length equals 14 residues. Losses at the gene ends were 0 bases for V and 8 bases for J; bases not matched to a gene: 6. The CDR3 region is CSVEDRDRGLGYTF. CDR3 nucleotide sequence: TGCAGCGTTGAAGACCGGGACAGGGGCCTAGGCTACACCTTC.

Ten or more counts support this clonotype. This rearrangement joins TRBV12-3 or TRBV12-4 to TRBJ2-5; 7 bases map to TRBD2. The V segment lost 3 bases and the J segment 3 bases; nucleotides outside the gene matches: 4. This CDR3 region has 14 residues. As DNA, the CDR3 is TGTGCCAGCAGTTTCGGCGGGAGAGAAGAGACCCAGTACTTC. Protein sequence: CASSFGGREETQYF.

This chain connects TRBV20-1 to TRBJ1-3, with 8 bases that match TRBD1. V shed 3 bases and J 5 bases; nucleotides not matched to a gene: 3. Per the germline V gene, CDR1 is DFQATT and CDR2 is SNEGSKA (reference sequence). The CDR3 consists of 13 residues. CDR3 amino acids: CSASPGGRNTIYF. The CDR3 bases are TGCAGTGCTAGCCCAGGGGGCAGAAACACCATATATTTT.